The next 30 T cell receptor beta chains were all read from a single sample in a study of OX40 agonist ivuxolimab in advanced cancers. Clones were sequenced by immunoSEQ multiplex PCR, and TCRdb holds only the in-frame ones, with some missing. The table includes 75,000 to 100,000 clones, 91% detected once. The starting material was CD4+ or CD8+ T cells sorted from blood, obtained in a trial of the OX40 agonist ivuxolimab. Source of these receptors: an adult with an advanced solid tumor such as melanoma, head and neck, liver or kidney cancer.

The V call is TRBV7-2, the J call TRBJ2-2; D remains ambiguous. The CDR3 has 14 residues. In germline, CDR1 is SGHTA, CDR2 FQGNSA. V was trimmed by 6 bases and J by 4 bases, leaving 12 bases between them. CDR3: CASRGRKGTGELFF. CDR3 nucleotide sequence: TGTGCCAGCAGGGGCAGGAAGGGCACCGGGGAGCTGTTTTTT.

This clone came up once. V is TRBV9 and J is TRBJ2-1, with TRBD2 matching over 10 bases. V gave up 0 bases and J gave up 9 bases; unmatched junction bases: 6. The CDR3 has 15 amino acids. The germline CDR1 and CDR2 sequences are SGDLS and YYNGEE. The CDR3 sequence is CASSVVLAGEGEQFF. CDR3 sequence (DNA): TGTGCCAGCAGCGTAGTTCTAGCGGGAGAAGGTGAGCAGTTCTTC.

This sequence joins TRBV19 and TRBJ2-2; 9 bases align to TRBD2. V dropped 5 bases and J dropped 5; count of bases not matched to a gene: 6. Germline CDR1 is LNHDA and CDR2 is SQIVND (reference sequence). CDR3 length equals 15 residues. The CDR3 is CASSFLAGSTGELFF. Here the CDR3 DNA reads TGTGCCAGTAGTTTCCTAGCGGGATCGACCGGGGAGCTGTTTTTT.

The chain recombines TRBV20-1 with TRBJ2-3, with D unclear. Per the germline V gene, CDR1 is DFQATT and CDR2 is SNEGSKA (reference sequence). V dropped 3 bases and J dropped 8 bases, with 9 bases sitting between them. This CDR3 is 11 amino acids long. This chain's CDR3 is CSASFHSTQYF. The CDR3 coding sequence is TGCAGTGCTAGCTTCCACTCTACGCAGTATTTT.

The rearrangement links TRBV6-5 to TRBJ1-6, with TRBD1 matching 10 bases. Trimming cost V 5 bases and J 7 bases; bases outside gene matches: 2. In germline, CDR1 is MNHEY, CDR2 SVGAGI. The CDR3 has 14 amino acids. The CDR3 sequence is CASSQDRGNSPLHF. As DNA, the CDR3 is TGTGCCAGCAGTCAGGACAGGGGGAATTCACCCCTCCACTTT.

This chain uses TRBV7-2 with TRBJ2-1; 10 positions match TRBD2. The V gene's germline CDR1 is SGHTA and CDR2 FQGNSA. This CDR3 has 15 amino acids. Germline trimming cut 5 bases from V and 9 bases from J; bases unmatched to any gene: 10. This CDR3 is CASSRPSGRDGEQFF. For the CDR3, the DNA is TGTGCCAGCAGCCGACCTAGCGGGAGAGACGGTGAGCAGTTCTTC.

The V gene is TRBV5-6, the J gene TRBJ1-6; no clear D gene. V was shortened by 2 bases and J by 11 bases, with 11 bases between the two germline ends. This CDR3 region has 13 residues. In germline, CDR1 is SGHDT, CDR2 YYEEEE. CDR3 bases: TGTGCCAGCAGCTTCTATGGAGATACACCCCTCCACTTT. It yields the protein CASSFYGDTPLHF.

This clone was seen once. CDR3 amino acids: CASSYSSAGGNEQFF. The CDR3 DNA sequence: TGTGCCAGCAGTTACTCGTCAGCGGGGGGCAATGAGCAGTTCTTC. J is TRBJ2-1 and V is TRBV6-6; 9 nucleotides align to TRBD2. Losses at the gene ends were 0 bases for V and 6 bases for J; bases not matched to a gene: 3. CDR1 is MNHNY, CDR2 SVGAGI, per germline (reference sequence). The CDR3 has 15 amino acids.

The chain is built from TRBV4-1 and TRBJ2-2; 7 bases agree with TRBD2. The V gene's germline CDR1 is MGHRA and CDR2 YSYEKL. V gave up 4 bases and J gave up 4 bases; unmatched junction bases: 6. This CDR3 spans 15 amino acids. DNA of the CDR3: TGCGCCAGCAGCCTCCTCACGGGGGGCACCGGGGAGCTGTTTTTT. Translated, it gives CASSLLTGGTGELFF.

V and J are TRBV11-3 and TRBJ1-2; 7 positions match TRBD1. The germline V gene encodes CDR1 SGHNT and CDR2 YENEEA. Germline trimming cut 4 bases from V and 5 bases from J; bases unmatched to any gene: 7. This CDR3 comprises 14 residues. Here the CDR3 reads CASSSSGGQYGYTF. CDR3 nucleotide sequence: TGTGCCAGCAGCTCTTCAGGGGGACAGTATGGCTACACCTTC. The whole variable domain, filled in from reference TRBV11-3 and TRBJ1-2, reads EAGVVQSPRYKIIEKKQPVAFWCNPISGHNTLYWYLQNLGQGPELLIRYENEEAVDDSQLPKDRFSAERLKGVDSTLKIQPAELGDSAVYLCASSSSGGQYGYTFGSGTRLTVV.

The gene calls are TRBV7-3 and TRBJ2-3; 14 positions agree with TRBD2. This CDR3 has 17 residues. Per the germline V gene, CDR1 is SGHTA and CDR2 is FQGTGA. The trim removed 5 bases at V and 4 bases at J, leaving 8 bases unmatched. The CDR3 spells CASSPWGLAGDADTQYF. The CDR3 nucleotides read TGTGCCAGCAGCCCCTGGGGACTAGCGGGAGATGCAGATACGCAGTATTTT.

CDR3: CASSLVRGYQETQYF. CDR3 coding DNA: TGTGCCAGCAGCTTAGTCAGGGGGTACCAAGAGACCCAGTACTTC. The genes are TRBV7-2 and TRBJ2-5, with 7 nucleotides matching TRBD1. CDR3 size: 15 residues. Trimming took 1 base from V and 0 from J; bases not matched to a gene: 2. CDR1 is SGHTA and CDR2 is FQGNSA in the germline V gene.

The chain recombines TRBV27 with TRBJ2-1, with 10 bases fitting TRBD2. The CDR3 sequence is 15 residues long. Looked up from germline, CDR1 is MNHEY and CDR2 is SMNVEV (reference sequence). V lost 2 bases to trimming and J lost 6 bases; unmatched junction nucleotides: 4. The CDR3: CASSLALAGINEQFF. CDR3 in DNA: TGTGCCAGCAGTTTAGCACTAGCGGGAATCAATGAGCAGTTCTTC.

This CDR3 reads CASSQETSGRPPHEQYF. The CDR3 nucleotides read TGCGCCAGCAGCCAAGAAACTAGCGGGAGGCCCCCCCACGAGCAGTACTTC. The V and J genes are TRBV4-3 and TRBJ2-7, with 12 nucleotides matching TRBD2. After removal of 0 bases from V and 5 bases from J, the junction contained 8 bases not matched to a gene. The CDR3 spans 17 residues. Germline V gene sequence: CDR1 LGHNA, CDR2 YSLEER.

This clone was seen a single time. This chain links TRBV4-2 with TRBJ1-2, with TRBD1 identical over 7 bases. The CDR3 has 15 residues. Germline loops: CDR1 LGHNA, CDR2 YNFKEQ. With 1 base clipped from V and 4 bases from J, the junction kept 6 bases outside the gene matches. The chain's CDR3 is CASSQVQGGSYGYTF. The CDR3 DNA reads TGTGCCAGCAGCCAAGTGCAGGGGGGAAGCTATGGCTACACCTTC.

The gene calls are TRBV9 and TRBJ2-5; possibly TRBD2 for D (6 bases). V lost 4 bases to trimming and J lost 2 bases, with 12 bases between them. There are 14 residues in the CDR3. In germline, CDR1 is SGDLS, CDR2 YYNGEE. The CDR3 here is CASSTGLIQETQYF. The DNA for the CDR3 is TGTGCCAGCAGCACGGGACTTATACAAGAGACCCAGTACTTC.

This clone came up once. This sequence joins TRBV30 and TRBJ2-3; 8 bases are shared with TRBD2. CDR1 and CDR2 from the germline V gene are GTSNPN and SVGIG (reference sequence). CDR3 length: 15 residues. With V trimmed by 2 bases and J by 5 bases, 9 bases remained unmatched. The CDR3 loop reads CAWSTGLGRQDTQYF. CDR3 bases: TGTGCCTGGAGTACGGGACTAGGTAGGCAAGATACGCAGTATTTT.

This clone was recorded only once. CDR3 DNA: TGTGCCAGCAGCTTCCGGTCGGGAGCAGATACGCAGTATTTT. It specifies CASSFRSGADTQYF. The chain has TRBV7-9 and TRBJ2-3, with D possibly matching TRBD2 (6 bases). Germline values: CDR1 SEHNR, CDR2 FQNEAQ (reference sequence). This CDR3 is built from 14 residues. V lost 3 bases and J 4 bases, leaving 11 bases between the germline ends.

This chain links TRBV2 with TRBJ1-4, with 7 nucleotides matching TRBD1. This CDR3 has 15 residues. V gave up 5 bases and J gave up 7 bases; unmatched junction bases: 10. The germline V gene has CDR1 SNHLY and CDR2 FYNNEI. CDR3 coding DNA: TGTGCCAGCAGTTCGGCCAGGGGGTATGGTGAAAAACTGTTTTTT. Amino acids: CASSSARGYGEKLFF.

The V and J genes are TRBV5-1 and TRBJ1-2; TRBD1 might be the D (5 bases). This CDR3 has 14 amino acids. CDR1 and CDR2 from the germline V gene are SGHRS and YFSETQ. The V and J ends lost 1 base and 4 bases respectively, with 11 bases between them. CDR3 DNA sequence: TGCGCCAGCAGCTTGACAGGTGCTTCCTATGGCTACACCTTC. It translates to CASSLTGASYGYTF. The full variable domain, with the rest looked up from reference TRBV5-1 and TRBJ1-2, is KAGVTQTPRYLIKTRGQQVTLSCSPISGHRSVSWYQQTPGQGLQFLFEYFSETQRNKGNFPGRFSGRQFSNSRSEMNVSTLELGDSALYLCASSLTGASYGYTFGSGTRLTVV.

This chain joins TRBV27 and TRBJ1-1, with D perhaps matching TRBD1 (5 bases). Germline CDR1 reads MNHEY; CDR2 reads SMNVEV (reference sequence). V was pared by 0 bases and J by 4 bases, with 18 bases between. The CDR3 consists of 17 residues. The CDR3 loop is CASSLSGQGRRSTEAFF. The CDR3 bases are TGTGCCAGCAGTTTATCTGGGCAGGGAAGACGCAGCACTGAAGCTTTCTTT.

J is TRBJ1-5 and V is TRBV5-1, with 9 bases that match TRBD1. The CDR3 is 14 residues long. The ends lost 4 bases at V and 4 bases at J; junction bases unmatched: 3. Per the germline V gene, CDR1 is SGHRS and CDR2 is YFSETQ. CDR3 region: CASSSGTGNQPQHF. CDR3 in DNA: TGCGCCAGCAGCAGTGGGACAGGGAATCAGCCCCAGCATTTT.

CDR3 residues: CASAAGQGAVDTQYF. DNA for the CDR3: TGTGCCAGCGCCGCGGGACAGGGGGCCGTAGATACGCAGTATTTT. The V and J genes are TRBV6-5 and TRBJ2-3; 12 bases line up with TRBD1. V was pared by 8 bases and J by 5 bases, with 8 bases of the junction left unmatched. Germline CDR1 and CDR2: MNHEY and SVGAGI. There are 15 residues in the CDR3.

The J gene is TRBJ2-1, the V gene TRBV5-1; unclear D gene. The germline V and J ends were trimmed by 0 bases and 6 bases, with 16 bases remaining between them. Per germline, CDR1 SGHRS and CDR2 YFSETQ. This CDR3 spans 16 amino acids. CDR3 in amino acids: CASSLDDSYRGNEQFF. CDR3 coding DNA: TGCGCCAGCAGCTTGGACGACTCCTATCGAGGCAATGAGCAGTTCTTC.

J is TRBJ1-1 and V is TRBV7-2, with D possibly matching TRBD1 (6 bases). Germline values: CDR1 SGHTA, CDR2 FQGNSA. The CDR3 has 14 amino acids. Trimming took 5 bases from V and 4 from J, leaving 14 bases between them. The CDR3 nucleotides read TGTGCCAGCAGCCCACAACAGGGTAGCACTGAAGCTTTCTTT. It specifies CASSPQQGSTEAFF.

The chain combines TRBV19 with TRBJ1-5, with 9 bases fitting TRBD1. The germline CDR1 and CDR2 sequences are LNHDA and SQIVND (reference sequence). This CDR3 has 14 residues. With 6 bases clipped from V and 7 bases from J, the junction kept 7 bases outside the gene matches. The CDR3: CASRYTGGSQPQHF. CDR3 DNA sequence: TGTGCCAGTAGATACACAGGGGGCTCGCAGCCCCAGCATTTT.

J is TRBJ2-1 and V is TRBV7-3; possibly TRBD2 for D (6 bases). CDR3 length: 14 amino acids. In germline, CDR1 is SGHTA, CDR2 FQGTGA. The ends were cut back, 5 bases at V and 9 bases at J, with 17 bases in the middle. CDR3 in amino acids: CASSTLGSGGEQFF. CDR3 bases: TGTGCCAGCAGCACACTGGGTAGCGGAGGTGAGCAGTTCTTC.

The J gene is TRBJ2-5, the V gene TRBV28; 8 bases line up with TRBD1. J lost 4 bases, V lost 2 bases, and 0 bases had no gene match. This CDR3 comprises 13 residues. Germline V gene lookup returns CDR1 MDHEN and CDR2 SYDVKM. The CDR3 protein is CASSLDRGETQYF. DNA for the CDR3: TGTGCCAGCAGTTTAGACAGGGGAGAGACCCAGTACTTC.

The rearrangement joins TRBV7-2 to TRBJ1-1; no clear D. In germline, CDR1 is SGHTA, CDR2 FQGNSA. The CDR3 spans 13 residues. Trimming pared 5 bases from V and 4 bases from J, leaving 11 bases between. The CDR3 here is CASSPSPGTEAFF. The DNA for the CDR3 is TGTGCCAGCAGCCCTTCTCCTGGCACTGAAGCTTTCTTT. Looking up the rest from reference TRBV7-2 and TRBJ1-1 gives the full variable domain: GAGVSQSPSNKVTEKGKDVELRCDPISGHTALYWYRQSLGQGLEFLIYFQGNSAPDKSGLPSDRFSAERTGGSVSTLTIQRTQQEDSAVYLCASSPSPGTEAFFGQGTRLTVV.

The rearrangement joins TRBV6-5 to TRBJ2-7; 7 nucleotides agree with TRBD1. The CDR3 runs 15 residues. Germline V gene data show CDR1 as MNHEY and CDR2 as SVGAGI. Trimming removed 10 bases from V and 3 bases from J; junction bases left unmatched: 15. CDR3 DNA sequence: TGTGCCATCAGGAGACAGGGTGATGATAGCTACGAGCAGTACTTC. Amino acid sequence: CAIRRQGDDSYEQYF.